The rows below give T cell receptor beta chains drawn from one sample of a study of blood T cell repertoires in COVID-19. The table came from immunoSEQ multiplex PCR; TCRdb's copy has only in-frame clones and leaves some out. The sample contains 190,000 or so clones, roughly 81% of which appear only once. Sequencing used peripheral blood. The source is a woman at least 80 years old with COVID-19, enrolled during active disease. Each CDR3 is given with its conserved first and last residue. Each record gives: J gene, D gene, clone size, V gene, CDR3 DNA, CDR3 protein. D genes are given only for firm matches. Clone size is not always given. Where it is, it says once, few, many or a class for expanded clones.

J: TRBJ2-7
D: TRBD2
size: NA
V: TRBV6-1
DNA: TGTGCCAGCAGTGAAGAGGGGACTAGCGGCCTCCTGCACGAGCAGTACTTC
CDR3: CASSEEGTSGLLHEQYF

J: TRBJ2-7
D: NA
size: NA
V: TRBV11-2
DNA: TGTGCCAGCAGCTTAGGCAGTTCCTACGAGCAGTACTTC
CDR3: CASSLGSSYEQYF

J: TRBJ2-3
D: TRBD2
size: NA
V: TRBV3-1/TRBV3-2
DNA: TGTGCCAGCAGCCCCCGCTCGGGTAGCGGGGGCACAGATACGCAGTATTTT
CDR3: CASSPRSGSGGTDTQYF

J: TRBJ2-1
D: NA
size: NA
V: TRBV19
DNA: TGTGCCAGTAGTATTTATAGGGGCAATGAGCAGTTCTTC
CDR3: CASSIYRGNEQFF

J: TRBJ2-3
D: TRBD2
size: NA
V: TRBV5-6
DNA: TGTGCCAGCAGCTTGTATACTAGCGTCAGCACAGATACGCAGTATTTT
CDR3: CASSLYTSVSTDTQYF

J: TRBJ1-2
D: NA
size: NA
V: TRBV27
DNA: TGTGCCAGCAGTTTGTACAGGGAAGTTAGTTATGGCTACACCTTC
CDR3: CASSLYREVSYGYTF

J: TRBJ2-2
D: NA
size: few
V: TRBV11-2
DNA: TGTGCCAGCAGCTTAGAGGTCGCCAGGATCGGAAACACCGGGGAGCTGTTTTTT
CDR3: CASSLEVARIGNTGELFF

J: TRBJ1-6
D: NA
size: NA
V: TRBV19
DNA: TGTGCCAGTAGTAGGGGGGGCGACTATAATTCACCCCTCCACTTT
CDR3: CASSRGGDYNSPLHF

J: TRBJ2-3
D: TRBD2
size: once
V: TRBV11-3
DNA: TGTGCCAGCAGCCCCGGTCTAGCGGGGGGGAGCACAGATACGCAGTATTTT
CDR3: CASSPGLAGGSTDTQYF

J: TRBJ2-6
D: NA
size: NA
V: TRBV5-3
DNA: TGTGCCAGAAGCAAGAGGACAGCCTCTGGGGCCAACGTCCTGACTTTC
CDR3: CARSKRTASGANVLTF

J: TRBJ2-5
D: NA
size: NA
V: TRBV5-1
DNA: TGCGCCAGCAGCTGGGCCGCTTCTCAAGAGACCCAGTACTTC
CDR3: CASSWAASQETQYF